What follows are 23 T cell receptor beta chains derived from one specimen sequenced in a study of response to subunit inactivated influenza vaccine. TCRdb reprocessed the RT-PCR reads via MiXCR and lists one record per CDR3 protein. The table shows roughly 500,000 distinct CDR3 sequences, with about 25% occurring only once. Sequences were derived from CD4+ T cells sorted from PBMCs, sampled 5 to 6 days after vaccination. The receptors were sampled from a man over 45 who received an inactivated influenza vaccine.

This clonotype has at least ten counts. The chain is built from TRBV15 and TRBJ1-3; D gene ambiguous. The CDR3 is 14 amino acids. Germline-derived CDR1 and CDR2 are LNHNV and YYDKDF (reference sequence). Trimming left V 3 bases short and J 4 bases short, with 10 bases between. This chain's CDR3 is CATSRGLNGNTIYF. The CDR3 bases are TGTGCCACCAGCAGGGGATTAAACGGAAACACCATATATTTT.

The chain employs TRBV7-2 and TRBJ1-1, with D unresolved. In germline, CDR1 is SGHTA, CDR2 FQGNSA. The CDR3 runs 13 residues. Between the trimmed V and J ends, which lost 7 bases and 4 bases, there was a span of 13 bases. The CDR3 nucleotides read TGTGCCAGCACCGAAAGTGTGGGCACTGAAGCTTTCTTT. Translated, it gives CASTESVGTEAFF.

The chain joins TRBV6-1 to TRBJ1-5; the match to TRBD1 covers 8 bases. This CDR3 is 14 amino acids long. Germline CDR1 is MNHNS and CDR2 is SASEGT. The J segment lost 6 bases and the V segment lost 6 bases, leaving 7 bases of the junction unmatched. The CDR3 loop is CASSSGQGLQPQHF. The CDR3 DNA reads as TGTGCCAGCAGCTCTGGACAGGGTCTTCAGCCCCAGCATTTT.

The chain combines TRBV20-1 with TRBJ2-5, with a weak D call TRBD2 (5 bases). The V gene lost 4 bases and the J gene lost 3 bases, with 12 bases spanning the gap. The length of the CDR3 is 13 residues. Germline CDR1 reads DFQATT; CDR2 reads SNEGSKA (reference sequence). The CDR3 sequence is CSAIPLVEETQYF. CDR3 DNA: TGCAGTGCTATCCCACTAGTGGAAGAGACCCAGTACTTC.

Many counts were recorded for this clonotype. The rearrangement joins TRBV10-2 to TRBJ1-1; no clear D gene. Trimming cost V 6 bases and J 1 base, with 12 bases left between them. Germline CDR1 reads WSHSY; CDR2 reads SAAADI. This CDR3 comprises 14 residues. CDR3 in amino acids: CASRFQTENTEAFF. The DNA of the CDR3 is TGCGCCAGCAGATTCCAGACTGAGAACACTGAAGCTTTCTTT.

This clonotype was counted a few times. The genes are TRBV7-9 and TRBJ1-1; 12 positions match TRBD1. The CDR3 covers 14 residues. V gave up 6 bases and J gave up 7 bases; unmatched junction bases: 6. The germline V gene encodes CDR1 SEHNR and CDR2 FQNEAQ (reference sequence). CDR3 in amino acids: CASRRDRGRFEAFF. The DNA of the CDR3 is TGTGCCAGCAGGCGGGACAGGGGGCGATTTGAAGCTTTCTTT. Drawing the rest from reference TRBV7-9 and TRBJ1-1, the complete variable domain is DTGVSQNPRHKITKRGQNVTFRCDPISEHNRLYWYRQTLGQGPEFLTYFQNEAQLEKSRLLSDRFSAERPKGSFSTLEIQRTEQGDSAMYLCASRRDRGRFEAFFGQGTRLTVV.

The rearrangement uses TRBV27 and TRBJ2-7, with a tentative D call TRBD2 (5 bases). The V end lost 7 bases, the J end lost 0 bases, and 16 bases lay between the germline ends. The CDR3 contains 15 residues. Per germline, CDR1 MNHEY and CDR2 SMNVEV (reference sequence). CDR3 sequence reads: CASTPPGVSSYEQYF. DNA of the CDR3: TGTGCCAGCACCCCCCCCGGGGTGAGCTCCTACGAGCAGTACTTC.

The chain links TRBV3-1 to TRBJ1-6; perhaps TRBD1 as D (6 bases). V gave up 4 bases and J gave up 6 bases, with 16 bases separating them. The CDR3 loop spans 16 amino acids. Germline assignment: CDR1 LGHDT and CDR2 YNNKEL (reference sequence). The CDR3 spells CASSPGHPRSNSPLHF. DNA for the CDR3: TGTGCCAGCAGCCCGGGACACCCAAGGAGTAATTCACCCCTCCACTTT.

CDR3 sequence: CASSLEGAVGYNEQFF. CDR3 in DNA: TGTGCCAGCAGCTTAGAAGGTGCTGTAGGGTACAATGAGCAGTTCTTC. The chain carries TRBV11-2 and TRBJ2-1; no definite D call. Germline lookup yields CDR1 SGHAT and CDR2 FQNNGV. V lost 0 bases and J lost 4, with 13 bases in between. CDR3 length equals 16 residues. The full variable domain, with the rest looked up from reference TRBV11-2 and TRBJ2-1, is EAGVAQSPRYKIIEKRQSVAFWCNPISGHATLYWYQQILGQGPKLLIQFQNNGVVDDSQLPKDRFSAERLKGVDSTLKIQPAKLEDSAVYLCASSLEGAVGYNEQFFGPGTRLTVL.

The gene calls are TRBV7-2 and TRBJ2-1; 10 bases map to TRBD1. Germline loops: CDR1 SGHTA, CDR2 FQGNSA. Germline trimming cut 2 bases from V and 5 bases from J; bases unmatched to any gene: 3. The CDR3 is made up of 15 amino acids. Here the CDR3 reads CASSLQGQGNNEQFF. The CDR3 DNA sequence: TGTGCCAGCAGCTTACAGGGACAGGGGAACAATGAGCAGTTCTTC.

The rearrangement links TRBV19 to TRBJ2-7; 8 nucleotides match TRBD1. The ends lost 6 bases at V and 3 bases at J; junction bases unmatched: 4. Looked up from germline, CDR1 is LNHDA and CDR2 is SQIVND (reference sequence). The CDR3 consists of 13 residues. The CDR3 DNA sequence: TGTGCCAGTAGGGGACAGGACCGCTACGAGCAGTACTTC. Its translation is CASRGQDRYEQYF.

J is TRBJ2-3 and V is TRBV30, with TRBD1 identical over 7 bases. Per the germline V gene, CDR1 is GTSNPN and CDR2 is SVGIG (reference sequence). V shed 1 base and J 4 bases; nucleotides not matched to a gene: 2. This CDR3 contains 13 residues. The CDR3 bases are TGTGCCTGGAGTGGGGACAGTCCAGATACGCAGTATTTT. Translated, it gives CAWSGDSPDTQYF.

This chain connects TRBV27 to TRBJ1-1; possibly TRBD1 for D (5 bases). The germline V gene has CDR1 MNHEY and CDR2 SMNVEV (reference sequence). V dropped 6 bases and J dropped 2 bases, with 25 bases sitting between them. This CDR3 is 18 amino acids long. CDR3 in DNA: TGTGCCAGCAGCCCCGACAGTCGGTTGTCCAAAGCCAACACTGAAGCTTTCTTT. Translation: CASSPDSRLSKANTEAFF.

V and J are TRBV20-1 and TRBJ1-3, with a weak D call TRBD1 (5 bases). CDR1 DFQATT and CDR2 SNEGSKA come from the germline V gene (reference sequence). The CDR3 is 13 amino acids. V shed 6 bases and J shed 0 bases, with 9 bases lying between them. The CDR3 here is CSAGRDSGNTIYF. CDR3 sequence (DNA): TGCAGTGCAGGCAGGGACTCTGGAAACACCATATATTTT.

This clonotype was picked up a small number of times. The CDR3 reads CASSVKTGTGELFF. The CDR3 nucleotides are TGTGCCAGTAGTGTAAAAACAGGCACCGGGGAGCTGTTTTTT. The rearrangement links TRBV19 to TRBJ2-2, with TRBD1 as a possible D gene (5 bases). Per germline, CDR1 LNHDA and CDR2 SQIVND (reference sequence). V lost 5 bases and J 4 bases, leaving 11 bases between the germline ends. The CDR3 extends over 14 amino acids.

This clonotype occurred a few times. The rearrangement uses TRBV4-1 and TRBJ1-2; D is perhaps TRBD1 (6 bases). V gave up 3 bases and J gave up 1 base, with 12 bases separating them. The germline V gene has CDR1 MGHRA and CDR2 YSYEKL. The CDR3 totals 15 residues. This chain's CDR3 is CASSHTGRLNYGYTF. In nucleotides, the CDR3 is TGCGCCAGCAGCCATACAGGGAGACTTAACTATGGCTACACCTTC.

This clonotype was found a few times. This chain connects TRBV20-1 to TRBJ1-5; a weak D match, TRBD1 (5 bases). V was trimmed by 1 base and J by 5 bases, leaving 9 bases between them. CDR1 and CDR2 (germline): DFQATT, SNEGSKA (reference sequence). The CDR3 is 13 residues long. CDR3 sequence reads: CSARGGVDQPQHF. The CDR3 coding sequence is TGCAGTGCTAGAGGGGGGGTCGATCAGCCCCAGCATTTT.

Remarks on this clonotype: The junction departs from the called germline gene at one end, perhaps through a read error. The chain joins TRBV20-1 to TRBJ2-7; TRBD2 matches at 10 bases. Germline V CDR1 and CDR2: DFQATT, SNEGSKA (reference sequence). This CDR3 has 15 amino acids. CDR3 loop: CSARVAGGLPYEQCF. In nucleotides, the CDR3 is TGCAGTGCTAGAGTAGCGGGGGGACTCCCCTACGAGCAGTGCTTC.

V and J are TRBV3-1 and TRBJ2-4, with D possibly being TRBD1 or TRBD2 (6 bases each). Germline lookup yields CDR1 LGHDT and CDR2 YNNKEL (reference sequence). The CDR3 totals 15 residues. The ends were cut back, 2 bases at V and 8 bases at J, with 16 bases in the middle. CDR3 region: CASSQRETGADIQYF. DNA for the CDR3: TGTGCCAGCAGCCAACGGGAGACGGGGGCAGACATTCAGTACTTC.

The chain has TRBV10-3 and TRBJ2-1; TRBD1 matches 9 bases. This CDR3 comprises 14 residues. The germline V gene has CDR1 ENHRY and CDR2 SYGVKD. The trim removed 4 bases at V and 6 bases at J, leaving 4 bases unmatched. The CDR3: CAISVGTGSNEQFF. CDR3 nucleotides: TGTGCCATCAGTGTTGGGACAGGGAGCAATGAGCAGTTCTTC.

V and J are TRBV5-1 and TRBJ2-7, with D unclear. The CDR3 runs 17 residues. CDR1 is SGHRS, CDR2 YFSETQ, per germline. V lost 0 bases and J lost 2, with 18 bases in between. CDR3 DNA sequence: TGCGCCAGCAGCTTGGGGCCACCTGAGACGGCGACCTACGAGCAGTACTTC. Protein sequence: CASSLGPPETATYEQYF.

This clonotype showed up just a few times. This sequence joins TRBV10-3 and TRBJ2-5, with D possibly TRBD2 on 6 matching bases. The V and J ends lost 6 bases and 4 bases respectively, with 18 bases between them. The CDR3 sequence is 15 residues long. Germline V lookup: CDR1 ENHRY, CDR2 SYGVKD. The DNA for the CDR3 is TGTGCCATCAGCCTGGACTGGGGGAGGTCAGAGACCCAGTACTTC. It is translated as CAISLDWGRSETQYF.

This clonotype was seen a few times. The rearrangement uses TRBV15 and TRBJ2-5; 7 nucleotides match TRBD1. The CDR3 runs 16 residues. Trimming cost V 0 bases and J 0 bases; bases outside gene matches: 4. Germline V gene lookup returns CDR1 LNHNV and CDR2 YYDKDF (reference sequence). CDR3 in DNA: TGTGCCACCAGCAGAGAGGCCAGGGGGTACCAAGAGACCCAGTACTTC. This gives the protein CATSREARGYQETQYF.